These 16 T cell receptor beta chains came from one sample sequenced in a study of blood T cell repertoires in COVID-19. Generated by immunoSEQ multiplex PCR, the TCRdb table keeps only in-frame clones and is missing some. Of about 260,000 clones listed, approximately 86% were seen once; the top ten hold approximately 4%. Sequencing input: peripheral blood. These receptors came from a man aged 18-30 years with active or convalescent COVID-19.

The chain couples TRBV18 to TRBJ2-7; no reliable D call. Germline loops: CDR1 KGHSH, CDR2 LQKENI. There are 12 residues in the CDR3. V was pared by 6 bases and J by 9 bases, with 15 bases between. CDR3 protein: CASSLTTSPQYF. CDR3 DNA sequence: TGTGCCAGCTCCCTAACTACGAGCCCGCAGTACTTC.

The chain couples TRBV11-2 to TRBJ1-4, with 7 bases lining up with TRBD1. V gave up 7 bases and J gave up 8 bases; unmatched junction bases: 1. Germline V gene sequence: CDR1 SGHAT, CDR2 FQNNGV. The CDR3 has 11 residues. CDR3 sequence reads: CASTTGEKLFF. For the CDR3, the DNA is TGTGCCAGCACGACAGGGGAAAAACTGTTTTTT.

This sequence joins TRBV9 and TRBJ2-1, with a tentative D call TRBD1 (7 bases). Between the trimmed V and J ends, which lost 0 bases and 8 bases, there was a span of 21 bases. The CDR3 covers 17 residues. Germline CDR1 SGDLS, CDR2 YYNGEE. The DNA of the CDR3 is TGTGCCAGCAGCGTAGCTAGGGGCAGGGGGGAGTGGGATGAGCAGTTCTTC. This gives the protein CASSVARGRGEWDEQFF.

The chain links TRBV12-3 or TRBV12-4 to TRBJ2-7; D is ambiguous. The CDR3 has 12 residues. Between the trimmed V and J ends, which lost 6 bases and 3 bases, there was a span of 9 bases. The DNA of the CDR3 is TGTGCCAGCAGCCCTCGGAGCTACGAGCAGTACTTC. It codes for CASSPRSYEQYF.

The V gene is TRBV3-1 (or the pseudogene TRBV3-2), the J gene TRBJ2-4; no definite D call. This CDR3 spans 14 amino acids. The germline CDR1 and CDR2 sequences are LGHDT and YNNKEL (reference sequence). The germline V and J ends were trimmed by 1 base and 5 bases, with 9 bases remaining between them. CDR3 residues: CASSQGQAQNIQYF. The CDR3, as DNA: TGTGCCAGCAGCCAAGGGCAGGCACAAAACATTCAGTACTTC.

J is TRBJ1-5 and V is TRBV4-1; the match to TRBD1 covers 11 bases. The length of the CDR3 is 15 residues. Losses at the gene ends were 3 bases for V and 8 bases for J; bases not matched to a gene: 6. Germline V gene lookup returns CDR1 MGHRA and CDR2 YSYEKL. CDR3 DNA: TGCGCCAGCAGCCAGCACGGACAGGGGGCTAAGCCCCAGCATTTT. This encodes CASSQHGQGAKPQHF.

The rearrangement joins TRBV6-1 to TRBJ2-1; TRBD2 matches 9 bases. V dropped 5 bases and J dropped 5; count of bases not matched to a gene: 7. The CDR3 has 15 residues. Germline CDR1 and CDR2: MNHNS and SASEGT. The CDR3 DNA reads TGTGCCAGCAGTTTGCCGGGACTAGCAGACAATGAGCAGTTCTTC. As protein: CASSLPGLADNEQFF.

V and J are TRBV3-1 (or the pseudogene TRBV3-2) and TRBJ1-3; tentatively, D is TRBD1 (5 bases). The V and J ends lost 2 bases and 0 bases respectively, with 5 bases between them. Germline values: CDR1 LGHDT, CDR2 YNNKEL (reference sequence). The CDR3 totals 14 residues. The CDR3 is CASSQQGSGNTIYF. The CDR3 DNA sequence: TGTGCCAGCAGCCAACAGGGCTCTGGAAACACCATATATTTT.

This chain connects TRBV7-3 to TRBJ2-7, with 8 bases that match TRBD1. J lost 1 base, V lost 6 bases, and 8 bases had no gene match. Germline CDR1 SGHTA, CDR2 FQGTGA. The CDR3 has 15 amino acids. The CDR3 nucleotides are TGTGCCAGCAGGTCCGGACAGGGTCAATCCTACGAGCAGTACTTC. This encodes CASRSGQGQSYEQYF.

The chain is built from TRBV11-2 and TRBJ2-1, with 7 bases matching TRBD2. The CDR3 loop spans 15 amino acids. Trimming cost V 5 bases and J 1 base; bases outside gene matches: 5. Per germline, CDR1 SGHAT and CDR2 FQNNGV. The CDR3 region has the DNA TGTGCCAGCAGCACTGGGGGGGAGTCCTACAATGAGCAGTTCTTC. This translates into CASSTGGESYNEQFF.

V usage is TRBV12-3 or TRBV12-4 and J usage is TRBJ2-3; D is undetermined. CDR3 size: 13 residues. V lost 5 bases and J lost 3, with 9 bases in between. In DNA form, the CDR3 reads TGTGCCAGCAGTCGAGGAAGTACAGATACGCAGTATTTT. As protein: CASSRGSTDTQYF.

In regard to this clone: The junction departs from the called germline gene at one end, perhaps through a read error. The same CDR3 also results from other DNA sequences found in this sample. The V and J genes are TRBV3-1 (or the pseudogene TRBV3-2) and TRBJ2-7; 12 nucleotides agree with TRBD2. Per the germline V gene, CDR1 is LGHDT and CDR2 is YNNKEL (reference sequence). CDR3 length: 17 amino acids. The DNA for the CDR3 is TGTGCCAGCAGCTCTTCTAGCGGGGGGGCGATGCCCTACGAGCAGTATTTC. Translation: CASSSSSGGAMPYEQYF.

The V and J genes are TRBV20-1 and TRBJ1-4; a possible D gene is TRBD1 (5 bases). CDR1 DFQATT and CDR2 SNEGSKA come from the germline V gene (reference sequence). This CDR3 contains 11 residues. V dropped 5 bases and J dropped 8 bases, with 9 bases sitting between them. The CDR3 loop is CSADGGEKLFF. As DNA, the CDR3 is TGCAGTGCTGACGGGGGAGAAAAACTGTTTTTT.

The chain joins TRBV3-1 (or the pseudogene TRBV3-2) to TRBJ2-1; 11 nucleotides line up with TRBD1. Germline CDR1 reads LGHDT; CDR2 reads YNNKEL (reference sequence). V was pared by 0 bases and J by 3 bases, with 1 base of the junction left unmatched. The CDR3 covers 16 residues. The CDR3 loop reads CASSQDGTGGYNEQFF. Written as DNA, the CDR3 is TGTGCCAGCAGCCAAGATGGGACAGGGGGCTACAATGAGCAGTTCTTC.

The CDR3 nucleotides are TGTGCCAGCAGCTTGGCGGGCAGGGGTCGCCAGACCCAGTACTTC. It yields the protein CASSLAGRGRQTQYF. The chain is built from TRBV5-6 and TRBJ2-5, with D maybe TRBD1 (6 bases). Trimming took 0 bases from V and 6 from J, leaving 15 bases between them. In germline, CDR1 is SGHDT, CDR2 YYEEEE. The CDR3 extends over 15 amino acids. The full variable domain, with the rest looked up from reference TRBV5-6 and TRBJ2-5, is DAGVTQSPTHLIKTRGQQVTLRCSPKSGHDTVSWYQQALGQGPQFIFQYYEEEERQRGNFPDRFSGHQFPNYSSELNVNALLLGDSALYLCASSLAGRGRQTQYFGPGTRLLVL.

The J gene is TRBJ1-3, the V gene TRBV11-2; the match to TRBD1 covers 8 bases. CDR3 length: 17 residues. Trimming cost V 3 bases and J 0 bases; bases outside gene matches: 7. The germline CDR1 and CDR2 sequences are SGHAT and FQNNGV. CDR3 loop: CASSFQGTGFSGNTIYF. The CDR3 DNA reads TGTGCCAGCAGCTTTCAAGGGACAGGATTCTCTGGAAACACCATATATTTT.